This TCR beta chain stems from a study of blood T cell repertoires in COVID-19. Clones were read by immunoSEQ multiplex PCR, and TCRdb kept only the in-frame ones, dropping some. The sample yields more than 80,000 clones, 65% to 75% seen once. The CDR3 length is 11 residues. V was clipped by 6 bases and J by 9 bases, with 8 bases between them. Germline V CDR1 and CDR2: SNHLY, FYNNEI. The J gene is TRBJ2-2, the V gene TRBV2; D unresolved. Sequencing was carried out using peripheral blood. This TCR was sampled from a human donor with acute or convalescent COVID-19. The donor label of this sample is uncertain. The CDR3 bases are TGTGCCAGCAGCCTCGTTAGGGAGCTGTTTTTT. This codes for CASSLVRELFF.